One sample yielded the 11 T cell receptor beta chains listed below, sequenced in a study of T cells in Graves' hyperthyroidism and ophthalmopathy. RNA transcripts were the template for amplifying TCR beta CDR3 regions. First-round RT-PCR with HTBI primers amplified the TCR CDR3 region. TCRdb called the multiplex PCR reads again in MiXCR, with one record for every CDR3 protein. Here the sample spans roughly 800,000 distinct CDR3 sequences, 38% being singletons. The sequenced material came from blood. The receptors shown here come from a man aged 18 to 30 with Graves' hyperthyroidism.

In this sample, this clonotype turned up a few times. The J gene is TRBJ1-5, the V gene TRBV7-2, with 9 bases identical to TRBD1. Germline CDR1 and CDR2: SGHTA and FQGNSA. The CDR3 length is 14 residues. V was clipped by 5 bases and J by 6 bases; unmatched bases: 5. CDR3 DNA sequence: TGTGCCAGCAGCCAAGAGACAGGGGGTCAGCCCCAGCATTTT. Translation gives CASSQETGGQPQHF.

This clonotype was detected ten times or more. The chain employs TRBV2 and TRBJ1-1; 9 nucleotides agree with TRBD1. The ends lost 8 bases at V and 0 bases at J; junction bases unmatched: 7. Germline CDR1 SNHLY, CDR2 FYNNEI. CDR3 length equals 15 residues. The CDR3 region has the DNA TGTGCCAGCCGTCCCGGGACAGGGATGAACACTGAAGCTTTCTTT. This encodes CASRPGTGMNTEAFF.

As concerns this clonotype: The junction differs from germline at one of its ends, possibly a read error. This chain links TRBV9 with TRBJ2-7; TRBD1 matches at 7 bases. The CDR3 spans 15 residues. Germline V lookup: CDR1 SGDLS, CDR2 YYNGEE. The CDR3 loop is CASSQWGQSSYEQYF. The CDR3 DNA reads TGCGCCAGCAGCCAATGGGGACAGAGCTCCTACGAGCAGTACTTC.

This clonotype was picked up a small number of times. The rearrangement uses TRBV5-1 and TRBJ2-7, with 12 bases matching TRBD2. This CDR3 has 14 residues. Germline lookup yields CDR1 SGHRS and CDR2 YFSETQ. V dropped 4 bases and J dropped 7; count of bases not matched to a gene: 6. The CDR3 sequence: CASSRRLAGEEQYF. The DNA of the CDR3 is TGCGCCAGCAGCAGGAGACTAGCGGGAGAAGAGCAGTACTTC.

This clonotype was counted at least ten times. This rearrangement joins TRBV5-1 to TRBJ1-2; D unclear. The length of the CDR3 is 13 residues. Trimming left V 3 bases short and J 5 bases short, with 11 bases between. The germline V gene encodes CDR1 SGHRS and CDR2 YFSETQ. In nucleotides, the CDR3 is TGCGCCAGCAGCTCCCAACCATTGTATGGCTACACCTTC. It translates to CASSSQPLYGYTF. The full variable domain, with the rest looked up from reference TRBV5-1 and TRBJ1-2, is KAGVTQTPRYLIKTRGQQVTLSCSPISGHRSVSWYQQTPGQGLQFLFEYFSETQRNKGNFPGRFSGRQFSNSRSEMNVSTLELGDSALYLCASSSQPLYGYTFGSGTRLTVV.

The chain uses TRBV4-1 and TRBJ1-5; TRBD1 aligns across 8 bases. The junction had 9 bases not matched to a gene; V was cut back by 1 base and J by 4 bases. The CDR3 is made up of 17 amino acids. From germline, CDR1 is MGHRA and CDR2 YSYEKL. The CDR3 nucleotides are TGCGCCAGCAGCCAAGGACAGGGGCCGATAATTAATCAGCCCCAGCATTTT. It specifies CASSQGQGPIINQPQHF.

In the case of this clonotype: A single base separates this from a much larger clone, so it may be a read error. The rearrangement links TRBV7-2 to TRBJ2-7; 8 bases match TRBD2. CDR1 and CDR2 (germline): SGHTA, FQGNSA. The CDR3 is made up of 14 amino acids. The CDR3 here is CASSPYSGTYGQYF. CDR3 DNA sequence: TGTGCCAGCAGCCCTTATAGCGGGACCTACGGGCAGTACTTC.

The V and J genes are TRBV19 and TRBJ1-3, with D uncertain. CDR1 is LNHDA, CDR2 SQIVND, per germline (reference sequence). The CDR3 length is 14 residues. The V end was cut by 5 bases, the J end by 3 bases, with 11 bases between. CDR3 nucleotide sequence: TGTGCCAGTAGTGTGGACTCCTTTGGAAACACCATATATTTT. Its translation is CASSVDSFGNTIYF.

The V call is TRBV7-9, the J call TRBJ2-2, with D possibly TRBD1 on 6 matching bases. This CDR3 has 14 residues. The germline V and J ends were trimmed by 0 bases and 7 bases, with 9 bases remaining between them. From germline, CDR1 is SEHNR and CDR2 FQNEAQ (reference sequence). The CDR3 protein is CASSLASRGGELFF. CDR3 bases: TGTGCCAGCAGCTTAGCTTCCAGGGGCGGGGAGCTGTTTTTT.

This clonotype was seen only a few times. The chain uses TRBV13 and TRBJ2-5; possibly TRBD2 for D (6 bases). The germline V gene encodes CDR1 PRHDT and CDR2 FYEKMQ (reference sequence). Trimming pared 4 bases from V and 5 bases from J, leaving 14 bases between. The CDR3 is 14 residues long. The CDR3, as DNA: TGTGCCAGCAGCTCCAGGGTTGGAGGGGAGACCCAGTACTTC. This translates into CASSSRVGGETQYF.

This clonotype has only a few counts. The chain uses TRBV9 and TRBJ1-2; perhaps TRBD1 as D (6 bases). CDR1 and CDR2 (germline): SGDLS, YYNGEE. The CDR3 loop spans 14 amino acids. Deletions cut 3 bases from V and 7 bases from J, with 16 bases between. In DNA form, the CDR3 reads TGTGCCAGCAGCGGAGCCGAGGGGGGTTTTGGCTACACCTTC. Translation: CASSGAEGGFGYTF.